This TCR beta chain emerged from a study of human T cells and chemical hapten exposure. Study observations and caveats: Compared with pre-sensitization or healthy control sets, expanded TCRs clustered more.

Attachment of unique molecular identifiers to individual cDNA molecules was performed in the library. TCRdb reprocessed the RACE reads via MiXCR and lists one record per CDR3 protein. The sample carries about 81,000 distinct CDR3 sequences, over 6% recorded once. Indicated time point: patch test 1, 2 weeks after DPC sensitization. Sample treatment: therapeutic diphenylcyclopropenone sensitization with weekly scalp DPC. V was clipped by 6 bases and J by 2 bases, with 12 bases between them. From germline, CDR1 is MNHEY and CDR2 SVGAGI. CDR3 size: 14 residues. This clonotype was recorded at least ten times. Its cognate antigen is unknown.

The clonotype originates from a woman in her thirties with alopecia areata. Some clones in this sample may be carry-over from other donors' samples. The V and J genes are TRBV6-5 and TRBJ2-3, with TRBD1 as a possible D gene (5 bases). The sample was whole blood, taken in connection with sensitization to the hapten diphenylcyclopropenone (DPC). CDR3 amino acids: CASSWGYSTDTQYF. Written as DNA, the CDR3 is TGTGCCAGCAGCTGGGGCTACTCCACAGATACGCAGTATTTT.